This is a list of T cell receptor beta chains from one sample in a study of cytomegalovirus exposure and HLA in healthy donors. Produced via immunoSEQ multiplex PCR; TCRdb's table is partial and in-frame only. The sample carries about 120,000 clones, approximately 80% recorded once. The sample taken for sequencing was PBMCs. These receptors originate from a middle-aged man in good health and CMV-seronegative. CDR3s include the opening cysteine and the closing phenylalanine or tryptophan. A D gene is named only where the DNA matches it firmly. Only part of the rows carry a size: once, few, many, or a class if the clone is expanded.

v_gene: TRBV11-2
abundance: .
j_gene: TRBJ1-2
len: 12
d_gene: TRBD1
CDR3aa: CASSLTGDGYTF
CDR3nt: TGTGCCAGCAGCTTGACAGGGGATGGCTACACCTTC

v_gene: TRBV19
abundance: .
j_gene: TRBJ1-5
len: 14
d_gene: TRBD1
CDR3aa: CASTRTGDNQPQHF
CDR3nt: TGTGCCAGTACGCGGACAGGGGACAATCAGCCCCAGCATTTT

v_gene: TRBV6-5
abundance: .
j_gene: TRBJ1-4
len: 14
d_gene: .
CDR3aa: CASRPDKSNEKLFF
CDR3nt: TGTGCCAGCAGGCCGGACAAATCTAATGAAAAACTGTTTTTT

v_gene: TRBV30
abundance: .
j_gene: TRBJ1-1
len: 14
d_gene: .
CDR3aa: CAWKVAGPNTEAFF
CDR3nt: TGTGCCTGGAAGGTTGCAGGGCCGAACACTGAAGCTTTCTTT

v_gene: TRBV25-1
abundance: .
j_gene: TRBJ2-1
len: 14
d_gene: TRBD2
CDR3aa: CASSTSGINNEQFF
CDR3nt: TGTGCCAGCAGCACTAGCGGGATCAACAATGAGCAGTTCTTC

v_gene: TRBV6-1
abundance: .
j_gene: TRBJ1-5
len: 11
d_gene: .
CDR3aa: CASSFVPPQHF
CDR3nt: TGTGCCAGCAGCTTCGTTCCGCCCCAGCATTTT

v_gene: TRBV7-3
abundance: .
j_gene: TRBJ2-1
len: 15
d_gene: TRBD2
CDR3aa: CASSRGTSGTNEQFF
CDR3nt: TGTGCCAGCAGCAGAGGGACTAGCGGGACCAATGAGCAGTTCTTC

v_gene: TRBV7-9
abundance: .
j_gene: TRBJ2-5
len: 14
d_gene: .
CDR3aa: CASSRYTAEETQYF
CDR3nt: TGTGCCAGCAGCCGGTACACAGCGGAAGAGACCCAGTACTTC

v_gene: TRBV19
abundance: .
j_gene: TRBJ1-1
len: 13
d_gene: .
CDR3aa: CASSDSLNTEAFF
CDR3nt: TGTGCCAGTAGTGACAGCTTGAACACTGAAGCTTTCTTT

v_gene: TRBV7-2
abundance: .
j_gene: TRBJ2-7
len: 16
d_gene: TRBD2
CDR3aa: CASSSGTSGWSYEQYF
CDR3nt: TGTGCCAGCAGCTCCGGGACTAGCGGGTGGTCCTACGAGCAGTACTTC

v_gene: TRBV7-8
abundance: once
j_gene: TRBJ2-7
len: 16
d_gene: TRBD2
CDR3aa: CASSPPASGASYEQYF
CDR3nt: TGTGCCAGCAGCCCGCCGGCTAGCGGGGCCTCGTACGAGCAGTACTTC

v_gene: TRBV7-7
abundance: .
j_gene: TRBJ2-1
len: 14
d_gene: .
CDR3aa: CASSLSGSYNEQFF
CDR3nt: TGTGCTAGCAGCTTGTCGGGCTCCTACAATGAGCAGTTCTTC

v_gene: TRBV28
abundance: .
j_gene: TRBJ2-7
len: 15
d_gene: TRBD2
CDR3aa: CASKLAGLVSHEQYF
CDR3nt: TGTGCCAGCAAATTAGCGGGACTAGTGTCCCACGAGCAGTACTTC

v_gene: TRBV5-1
abundance: few
j_gene: TRBJ1-3
len: 15
d_gene: TRBD1
CDR3aa: CASSAGQISGNTIYF
CDR3nt: TGCGCCAGCAGCGCGGGACAGATCTCTGGAAACACCATATATTTT

v_gene: TRBV6-5
abundance: .
j_gene: TRBJ1-1
len: 13
d_gene: .
CDR3aa: CASSLEKNTEAFF
CDR3nt: TGTGCCAGCAGCCTAGAGAAGAACACTGAAGCTTTCTTT

v_gene: TRBV10-1
abundance: few
j_gene: TRBJ1-4
len: 15
d_gene: TRBD1
CDR3aa: CASSDGGTGNEKLFF
CDR3nt: TGCGCCAGCAGTGATGGCGGGACAGGGAATGAAAAACTGTTTTTT

v_gene: TRBV19
abundance: .
j_gene: TRBJ2-1
len: 14
d_gene: TRBD1
CDR3aa: CASSIAGTDNEQFF
CDR3nt: TGTGCCAGTAGTATAGCTGGGACAGACAATGAGCAGTTCTTC

v_gene: TRBV4-3
abundance: .
j_gene: TRBJ1-2
len: 16
d_gene: .
CDR3aa: CASSQDVHSLLYGYTF
CDR3nt: TGCGCCAGCAGCCAAGATGTGCACAGCTTGCTCTATGGCTACACCTTC

v_gene: TRBV6-6
abundance: .
j_gene: TRBJ1-3
len: 15
d_gene: .
CDR3aa: CASSYGPASGNTIYF
CDR3nt: TGTGCCAGCAGTTACGGCCCAGCGTCTGGAAACACCATATATTTT

v_gene: TRBV30
abundance: .
j_gene: TRBJ1-5
len: 16
d_gene: .
CDR3aa: CAWSVLGLGAGAPQHF
CDR3nt: TGTGCCTGGAGTGTACTAGGGTTGGGGGCCGGGGCGCCCCAGCATTTT

v_gene: TRBV10-1
abundance: .
j_gene: TRBJ2-3
len: 13
d_gene: .
CDR3aa: CASSEATGGTQYF
CDR3nt: TGCGCCAGCAGTGAGGCGACGGGTGGTACGCAGTATTTT

v_gene: TRBV7-7
abundance: .
j_gene: TRBJ2-7
len: 12
d_gene: .
CDR3aa: CASSTPGSEQYF
CDR3nt: TGTGCCAGCAGCACCCCCGGTTCCGAGCAGTACTTC

v_gene: TRBV7-8
abundance: .
j_gene: TRBJ1-5
len: 16
d_gene: .
CDR3aa: CASSLGDRGLRQPQHF
CDR3nt: TGTGCCAGCAGCTTGGGGGATAGGGGACTGAGGCAGCCCCAGCATTTT

v_gene: TRBV27
abundance: .
j_gene: TRBJ2-7
len: 13
d_gene: .
CDR3aa: CASSLTGSYEQYF
CDR3nt: TGTGCCAGCAGTTTAACAGGCTCCTACGAGCAGTACTTC

v_gene: TRBV5-8
abundance: .
j_gene: TRBJ1-4
len: 15
d_gene: .
CDR3aa: CASSAEAGGAEKLFF
CDR3nt: TGTGCCAGCAGCGCCGAGGCCGGGGGTGCGGAAAAACTGTTTTTT

v_gene: TRBV29-1
abundance: .
j_gene: TRBJ2-7
len: 14
d_gene: TRBD2
CDR3aa: CSVEGASGPYEQYF
CDR3nt: TGCAGCGTTGAAGGGGCTAGCGGTCCCTACGAGCAGTACTTC

v_gene: TRBV13
abundance: few
j_gene: TRBJ2-7
len: 15
d_gene: TRBD2
CDR3aa: CASSLTSGGAREQYF
CDR3nt: TGTGCCAGCAGCTTGACTAGCGGGGGGGCCCGCGAGCAGTACTTC

v_gene: TRBV6-5
abundance: .
j_gene: TRBJ2-4
len: 13
d_gene: .
CDR3aa: CASSHGGSSIQYF
CDR3nt: TGTGCCAGCAGCCACGGTGGGAGTTCCATTCAGTACTTC

v_gene: TRBV5-1
abundance: .
j_gene: TRBJ2-1
len: 17
d_gene: TRBD2
CDR3aa: CASSLAPEAGGSNEQFF
CDR3nt: TGCGCCAGCAGCTTGGCCCCAGAAGCGGGAGGATCGAATGAGCAGTTCTTC

v_gene: TRBV7-9
abundance: .
j_gene: TRBJ2-6
len: 15
d_gene: .
CDR3aa: CASSLALAGANVLTF
CDR3nt: TGTGCCAGCAGCTTAGCTCTTGCTGGGGCCAACGTCCTGACTTTC

v_gene: TRBV28
abundance: .
j_gene: TRBJ2-7
len: 14
d_gene: TRBD1
CDR3aa: CASSETGFSYEQYF
CDR3nt: TGTGCCAGCTCCGAGACAGGGTTTTCTTACGAGCAGTACTTC

v_gene: TRBV5-4
abundance: .
j_gene: TRBJ1-1
len: 17
d_gene: TRBD1
CDR3aa: CASSFPPRGGADTEAFF
CDR3nt: TGTGCCAGCAGCTTTCCCCCCCGAGGGGGCGCGGACACTGAAGCTTTCTTT

v_gene: TRBV6-1
abundance: few
j_gene: TRBJ2-1
len: 16
d_gene: TRBD2
CDR3aa: CASSDLAGGRYNEQFF
CDR3nt: TGTGCCAGCAGTGACTTAGCGGGGGGGCGGTACAATGAGCAGTTCTTC

v_gene: TRBV19
abundance: .
j_gene: TRBJ2-1
len: 17
d_gene: TRBD1
CDR3aa: CASSIDLYRGLYNEQFF
CDR3nt: TGTGCCAGTAGTATAGATCTATACAGGGGCCTCTACAATGAGCAGTTCTTC

v_gene: TRBV7-2
abundance: .
j_gene: TRBJ2-7
len: 15
d_gene: .
CDR3aa: CASSLIPESSYEQYF
CDR3nt: TGTGCCAGCAGCTTAATCCCTGAGAGCTCCTACGAGCAGTACTTC

v_gene: TRBV14
abundance: .
j_gene: TRBJ1-4
len: 16
d_gene: TRBD1
CDR3aa: CASSPGQSLLNEKLFF
CDR3nt: TGTGCCAGCAGCCCGGGACAGTCTCTACTGAATGAAAAACTGTTTTTT

v_gene: TRBV30
abundance: .
j_gene: TRBJ2-5
len: 14
d_gene: .
CDR3aa: CAWSAEPGLGTQYF
CDR3nt: TGTGCCTGGAGTGCCGAACCGGGACTTGGGACCCAGTACTTC

v_gene: TRBV4-2
abundance: .
j_gene: TRBJ1-5
len: 16
d_gene: .
CDR3aa: CASSQENRQGNQPQHF
CDR3nt: TGTGCCAGCAGCCAAGAAAACCGACAGGGCAATCAGCCCCAGCATTTT

v_gene: TRBV18
abundance: few
j_gene: TRBJ1-2
len: 16
d_gene: .
CDR3aa: CASSLSARQRGYGYTF
CDR3nt: TGTGCCAGCTCACTATCCGCCCGACAGCGTGGCTATGGCTACACCTTC